The rows below give T cell receptor beta chains drawn from one sample of a study of cytomegalovirus exposure and HLA in healthy donors. Only in-frame clones appear in the TCRdb table, and some are missing; sequencing was by immunoSEQ multiplex PCR. The table shows 150,000 to 200,000 clones, with around 82% occurring only once. The sample was PBMCs. The receptor set was obtained from a man aged 40-55 years in good health and CMV-seropositive. CDR3s include the opening cysteine and the closing phenylalanine or tryptophan. Fields, in order: J gene, D gene, V gene, clone size, CDR3 DNA, CDR3 protein. A D gene is named only where the DNA matches it firmly. Clone size is shown for a subset of rows, as once, few, many or a class of expanded clone.

j_gene: TRBJ2-2; d_gene: TRBD2; v_gene: TRBV27; abundance: .; CDR3nt: TGTGCCAGCAGTTGGAGGACTAGCGGCACCGGGGAGCTGTTTTTT; CDR3aa: CASSWRTSGTGELFF
j_gene: TRBJ2-2; d_gene: TRBD2; v_gene: TRBV7-3; abundance: .; CDR3nt: TGTGCCAGCAGCTTCAGCGGGAGGGTCGCGGAGCTGTTTTTT; CDR3aa: CASSFSGRVAELFF
j_gene: TRBJ2-7; d_gene: .; v_gene: TRBV6-5; abundance: .; CDR3nt: TGTGCCAGCACTGGGCCTTCCTCCTACGAGCAGTACTTC; CDR3aa: CASTGPSSYEQYF
j_gene: TRBJ1-3; d_gene: .; v_gene: TRBV30; abundance: .; CDR3nt: TGTGCCTGGGACTCCGTTGCAGGAAACACCATATATTTT; CDR3aa: CAWDSVAGNTIYF
j_gene: TRBJ1-5; d_gene: TRBD1; v_gene: TRBV7-2; abundance: .; CDR3nt: TGTGCCAGCAGCTTAGGACGACAGGGAAATCAGCCCCAGCATTTT; CDR3aa: CASSLGRQGNQPQHF
j_gene: TRBJ2-2; d_gene: .; v_gene: TRBV9; abundance: .; CDR3nt: TGTGCCAGCAGCGCCTTGGCCAGGGCAGAGAACACCGGGGAGCTGTTTTTT; CDR3aa: CASSALARAENTGELFF
j_gene: TRBJ2-1; d_gene: TRBD2; v_gene: TRBV10-2; abundance: .; CDR3nt: TGCGCCAGCCACTCCCCGGGACTAGGGGGTTCCAATGAGCAGTTCTTC; CDR3aa: CASHSPGLGGSNEQFF
j_gene: TRBJ1-5; d_gene: .; v_gene: TRBV19; abundance: .; CDR3nt: TGTGCCAGTAGTGTCCAGGGGCCGCGTCCTAGCAATCAGCCCCAGCATTTT; CDR3aa: CASSVQGPRPSNQPQHF
j_gene: TRBJ1-2; d_gene: .; v_gene: TRBV9; abundance: .; CDR3nt: TGTGCCAGCAGCGTAGGGAGGGCCGAAGGGAACTATGGCTACACCTTC; CDR3aa: CASSVGRAEGNYGYTF
j_gene: TRBJ2-7; d_gene: TRBD2; v_gene: TRBV5-4; abundance: few; CDR3nt: TGTGCCAGCAGCTTAGCGGGAACCTACGAGCAGTACTTC; CDR3aa: CASSLAGTYEQYF
j_gene: TRBJ1-3; d_gene: .; v_gene: TRBV5-1; abundance: .; CDR3nt: TGCGCCAGCAGCTTGTACGGGTCCGGTTCTGGAAACACCATATATTTT; CDR3aa: CASSLYGSGSGNTIYF
j_gene: TRBJ2-7; d_gene: TRBD1; v_gene: TRBV18; abundance: .; CDR3nt: TGTGCCAGCTCAGATCCGGGACAGGCATACTACGAGCAGTACTTC; CDR3aa: CASSDPGQAYYEQYF
j_gene: TRBJ2-7; d_gene: TRBD2; v_gene: TRBV11-3; abundance: .; CDR3nt: TGTGCCAGCAGCAATGGACTAGCGGGTTCCTACGAGCAGTACTTC; CDR3aa: CASSNGLAGSYEQYF
j_gene: TRBJ1-2; d_gene: .; v_gene: TRBV11-2; abundance: .; CDR3nt: TGTGCCAGCAGCCGTCCAGGCCAGCGGTACGGCTACACCTTC; CDR3aa: CASSRPGQRYGYTF
j_gene: TRBJ2-2; d_gene: TRBD2; v_gene: TRBV4-3; abundance: .; CDR3nt: TGCGCCAGCAGCCAAGATGGCGGGAGGGCCGGGGAGCTGTTTTTT; CDR3aa: CASSQDGGRAGELFF
j_gene: TRBJ1-3; d_gene: TRBD1; v_gene: TRBV7-9; abundance: .; CDR3nt: TGTGCCAGCAGCGTCACAGGGGTAAACACCATATATTTT; CDR3aa: CASSVTGVNTIYF
j_gene: TRBJ2-7; d_gene: .; v_gene: TRBV30; abundance: .; CDR3nt: TGTGCCTGGAGTGGGGGCAAAGGGGTCGGCGAGCAGTACTTC; CDR3aa: CAWSGGKGVGEQYF
j_gene: TRBJ2-7; d_gene: .; v_gene: TRBV28; abundance: few; CDR3nt: TGTGCCAGCAGTTTAGACAGGCGAGACACCCGATCCTACGAGCAGTACTTC; CDR3aa: CASSLDRRDTRSYEQYF
j_gene: TRBJ2-7; d_gene: .; v_gene: TRBV4-3; abundance: once; CDR3nt: TGCGCCAGCAGCCAAGTCCCCTTCTCCTACGAGCAGTACTTC; CDR3aa: CASSQVPFSYEQYF
j_gene: TRBJ2-7; d_gene: .; v_gene: TRBV30; abundance: .; CDR3nt: TGTGCCTGGAGTAGGGGGGGGCCTACCTACGAGCAGTACTTC; CDR3aa: CAWSRGGPTYEQYF
j_gene: TRBJ1-2; d_gene: .; v_gene: TRBV5-4; abundance: few; CDR3nt: TGTGCCAGCAGCTTGAGCCGGGACTATGGCTACACCTTC; CDR3aa: CASSLSRDYGYTF
j_gene: TRBJ2-1; d_gene: .; v_gene: TRBV6-1; abundance: .; CDR3nt: TGTGCCAGCAGTATTCAGAGGGGGTCCAATGAGCAGTTCTTC; CDR3aa: CASSIQRGSNEQFF
j_gene: TRBJ2-3; d_gene: TRBD1; v_gene: TRBV13; abundance: .; CDR3nt: TGTGCCAGCAGCTTAGGCCAGGGGGCCAGCACAGATACGCAGTATTTT; CDR3aa: CASSLGQGASTDTQYF
j_gene: TRBJ2-7; d_gene: .; v_gene: TRBV19; abundance: .; CDR3nt: TGTGCCAGTAGTCCCCTGGGAACCCAGGGGACCTACGAGCAGTACTTC; CDR3aa: CASSPLGTQGTYEQYF
j_gene: TRBJ1-4; d_gene: .; v_gene: TRBV7-9; abundance: .; CDR3nt: TGTTCCAGCAGCTTACTTGGCAGGGTCGCAACTAATGAAAAACTGTTTTTT; CDR3aa: CSSSLLGRVATNEKLFF
j_gene: TRBJ2-5; d_gene: TRBD2; v_gene: TRBV15; abundance: .; CDR3nt: TGTGCCACCAGCAGGGTGACTAGCGGAAAAGAGACCCAGTACTTC; CDR3aa: CATSRVTSGKETQYF
j_gene: TRBJ2-6; d_gene: TRBD1; v_gene: TRBV5-8; abundance: .; CDR3nt: TGTGCCAGCAGCAAGGGACAGGGGGGGTCTGGGGCCAACGTCCTGACTTTC; CDR3aa: CASSKGQGGSGANVLTF
j_gene: TRBJ1-2; d_gene: .; v_gene: TRBV19; abundance: .; CDR3nt: TGTGCCAGTAGTACACAGGGCAACTATGGCTACACCTTC; CDR3aa: CASSTQGNYGYTF
j_gene: TRBJ2-7; d_gene: .; v_gene: TRBV10-3; abundance: .; CDR3nt: TGTGCCATCAGCCCGGACAGCCGGTGGGACTCCTACGAGCAGTACTTC; CDR3aa: CAISPDSRWDSYEQYF
j_gene: TRBJ2-1; d_gene: TRBD2; v_gene: TRBV5-4; abundance: few; CDR3nt: TGTGCCAGCAGCTCCGGGACTAGCGGGAGGGGTCCCAATGAGCAGTTCTTC; CDR3aa: CASSSGTSGRGPNEQFF
j_gene: TRBJ1-4; d_gene: .; v_gene: TRBV9; abundance: .; CDR3nt: TGTGCCAGCAGCGTAGCTGGTGAAATCCGGGGAAATGAAAAACTGTTTTTT; CDR3aa: CASSVAGEIRGNEKLFF
j_gene: TRBJ2-3; d_gene: TRBD2; v_gene: TRBV4-1; abundance: once; CDR3nt: TGCGCCAGCAGCCAAGCGGATAGTAGCGGGATCCAGGCAGATACGCAGTATTTT; CDR3aa: CASSQADSSGIQADTQYF